The clone carrying this T cell receptor beta chain was seen a single time. This sample was included in a study of blood T cell repertoires in COVID-19. In the study overall: In each case, the material was cDNA or gDNA derived from T cells, B-cell-depleted T cells, or PBMCs.

All recovered Cohort 3 donors got two negative PCRs, got clearance, or saw symptom resolution. Authors' processing steps: Reference gene primer amplification gave nucleated cell count estimates. Profiled with immunoSEQ multiplex PCR; TCRdb holds only in-frame clones, not every one. V, J and clone size are those of that table, while D and trimming were read from the DNA. This sample has over 400,000 clones, with approximately 91% found just once. Sequenced: PBMCs or T cells enriched from blood (not recorded which). This receptor was taken from a woman aged 55-70 years who had recovered from COVID-19.

The CDR3 loop is CASSFGTSGESTDTQYF. The CDR3 nucleotides are TGCGCCAGCAGCTTCGGGACTAGCGGGGAGAGCACAGATACGCAGTATTTT. V gene TRBV5-1 combines with J gene TRBJ2-3, with TRBD2 matching over 13 bases. CDR3 length: 17 amino acids. The germline V gene encodes CDR1 SGHRS and CDR2 YFSETQ. Trimming removed 2 bases from V and 0 bases from J; junction bases left unmatched: 3.